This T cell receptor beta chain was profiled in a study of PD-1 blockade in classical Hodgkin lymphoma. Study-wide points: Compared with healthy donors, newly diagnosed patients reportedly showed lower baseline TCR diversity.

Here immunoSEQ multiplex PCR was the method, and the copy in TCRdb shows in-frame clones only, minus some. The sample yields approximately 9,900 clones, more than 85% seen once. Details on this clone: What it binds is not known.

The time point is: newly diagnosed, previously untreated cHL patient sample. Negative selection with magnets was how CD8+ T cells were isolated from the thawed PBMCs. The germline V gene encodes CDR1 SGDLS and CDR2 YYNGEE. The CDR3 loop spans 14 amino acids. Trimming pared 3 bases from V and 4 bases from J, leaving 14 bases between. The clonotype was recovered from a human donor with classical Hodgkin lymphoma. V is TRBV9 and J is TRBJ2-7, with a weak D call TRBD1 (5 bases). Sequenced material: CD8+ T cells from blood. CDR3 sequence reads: CASSARAAAYEQYF. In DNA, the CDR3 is TGTGCCAGCAGCGCCAGGGCGGCCGCTTACGAGCAGTACTTC.